The text below deals with one TCR beta chain. What it binds is not known. All patients experienced relapse after autologous stem cell transplantation, and brentuximab vedotin exposure was variable. The data were obtained in a study of PD-1 blockade in classical Hodgkin lymphoma. Study-level findings and limits: Differences between repertoires have undefined causes, possibly disease activity or prior therapy. Compared with baseline, CD4+ but not CD8+ TCR diversity had risen significantly by C4D1. After ASCT, patients who started nivolumab under 1 year later were excluded. Baseline diversity in complete responders resembled that of newly diagnosed patients.

The CDR3 totals 19 residues. From germline, CDR1 is MDHEN and CDR2 SYDVKM. Trimming removed 1 base from V and 0 bases from J, with 16 bases in between. Libraries were prepared by immunoSEQ multiplex PCR; TCRdb keeps only in-frame clonotypes and omits some of them. The table shows around 150,000 clones, with around four fifths occurring only once. This clonotype was obtained from a human donor with classical Hodgkin lymphoma. The genes are TRBV28 and TRBJ2-6; D gene unclear. The input for sequencing was peripheral blood mononuclear cells (PBMCs), taken before the second cycle of nivolumab. The DNA for the CDR3 is TGTGCCAGCAGTTTATTTGCCCCAGGCTGGAGCTCTGGGGCCAACGTCCTGACTTTC. It yields the protein CASSLFAPGWSSGANVLTF.